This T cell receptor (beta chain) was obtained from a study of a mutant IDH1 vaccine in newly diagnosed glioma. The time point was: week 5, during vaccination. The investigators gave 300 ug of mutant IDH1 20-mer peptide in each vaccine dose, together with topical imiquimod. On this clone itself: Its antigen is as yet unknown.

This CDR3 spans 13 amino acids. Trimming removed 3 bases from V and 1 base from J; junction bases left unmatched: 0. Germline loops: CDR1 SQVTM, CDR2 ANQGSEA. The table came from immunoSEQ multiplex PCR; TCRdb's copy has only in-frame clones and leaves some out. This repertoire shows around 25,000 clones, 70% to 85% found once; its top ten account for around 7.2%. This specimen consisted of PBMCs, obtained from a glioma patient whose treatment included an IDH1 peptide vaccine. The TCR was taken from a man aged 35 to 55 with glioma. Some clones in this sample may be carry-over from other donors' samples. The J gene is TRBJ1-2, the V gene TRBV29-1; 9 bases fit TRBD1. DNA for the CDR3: TGCAGCGTTGAGGGACAGGGTAACTATGGCTACACCTTC. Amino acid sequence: CSVEGQGNYGYTF.